This T cell receptor beta chain was sequenced for a study of Ad26.COV2.S vaccination and SARS-CoV-2 variants. This table comes from immunoSEQ multiplex PCR, and its TCRdb copy is limited to in-frame clones, with some not included. The table shows about 350,000 clones, with approximately 90% occurring only once. Treatment indicated: roughly 20 received Ad26.COV2.S at low or high dose, single or two shots; about 5 received placebo; per-sample allocation not given. Specimens were obtained on day 63 following the first vaccine or placebo injection. The specimen comprised peripheral blood, sampled in a trial of Ad26.COV2.S vaccine versus placebo. This clonotype was sampled from a person between 18 and 59 years old who received the Ad26.COV2.S COVID-19 vaccine or a placebo.

CDR3 coding DNA: TGTGCCAGTAGTAAGCAGTCAGGCTACGAGCAGTACTTC. It codes for CASSKQSGYEQYF. The V gene is TRBV19, the J gene TRBJ2-7; D not resolved. This CDR3 spans 13 amino acids. Germline loops: CDR1 LNHDA, CDR2 SQIVND (reference sequence). The V and J ends lost 4 bases and 3 bases respectively, with 10 bases between them.